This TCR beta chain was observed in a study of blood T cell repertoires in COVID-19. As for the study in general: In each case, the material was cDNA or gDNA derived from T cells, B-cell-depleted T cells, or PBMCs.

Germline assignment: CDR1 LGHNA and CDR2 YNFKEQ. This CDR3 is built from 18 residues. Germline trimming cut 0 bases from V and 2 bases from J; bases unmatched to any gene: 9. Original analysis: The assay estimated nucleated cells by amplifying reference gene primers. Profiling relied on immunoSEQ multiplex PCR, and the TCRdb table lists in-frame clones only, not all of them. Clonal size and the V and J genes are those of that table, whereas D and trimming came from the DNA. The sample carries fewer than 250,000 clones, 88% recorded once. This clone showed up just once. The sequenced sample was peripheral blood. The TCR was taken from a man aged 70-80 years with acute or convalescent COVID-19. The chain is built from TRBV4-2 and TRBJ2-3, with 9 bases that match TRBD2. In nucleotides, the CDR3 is TGTGCCAGCAGCCAAGATACTTTGGGACTAGCTTCCACAGATACGCAGTATTTT. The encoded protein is CASSQDTLGLASTDTQYF.